This T cell receptor beta chain was recorded in a study of cytomegalovirus exposure and HLA in healthy donors. Study overall: Researchers previously reported finding 90 million to 130 million unique TCR beta sequences from around 200 million T cells.

PCR amplification relied on 60 Vbeta primers (plus 13 Jbeta primers). Data came from immunoSEQ multiplex PCR; TCRdb stores just in-frame clones and leaves some out. The listing contains 70,000 to 75,000 clones. Concerning this clone: Its antigen is unknown.

This CDR3 is 14 amino acids long. V was pared by 4 bases and J by 6 bases, with 7 bases of the junction left unmatched. Germline lookup yields CDR1 SGHDN and CDR2 FVKESK. Overall study results and limits: TCR beta V- and J-gene trimming, according to a later analysis, was linked to a missense DCLRE1C variant. Associated with cytomegalovirus, according to the listing, were fewer than 200 TCR beta chains.

This receptor was identified in a female donor in good health and CMV-seropositive. Sample: PBMCs. The chain employs TRBV14 and TRBJ2-7; TRBD2 matches at 9 bases. In nucleotides, the CDR3 is TGTGCCAGCAGCCTAAGCGGGAGGTTGGTCGAGCAGTACTTC. It encodes CASSLSGRLVEQYF.